This T cell receptor (beta chain) was sequenced in a study of response to subunit inactivated influenza vaccine. General study points: Researchers suggested that each seasonal influenza vaccination recruits few new T cells.

Germline loops: CDR1 SGHRS, CDR2 YFSETQ. The CDR3 spans 15 residues. V trimming: 2 bases; J trimming: 5 bases; junction bases outside the gene matches: 5. This clonotype was counted many times. Its specificity is not known. TCRdb recomputed calls from the RT-PCR reads with MiXCR, one row per CDR3 protein. The sample includes approximately 250,000 distinct CDR3 sequences, roughly an eighth of them seen just once. The source was non-naive T cells sorted from PBMCs, collected 14 to 15 days before vaccination. The chain combines TRBV5-1 with TRBJ2-3, with TRBD2 matching 10 bases. This receptor was taken from a man over 45 who received an inactivated influenza vaccine. CDR3 protein: CASSLASGSVDTQYF. CDR3 bases: TGCGCCAGCAGCTTAGCTAGCGGGAGCGTAGATACGCAGTATTTT.